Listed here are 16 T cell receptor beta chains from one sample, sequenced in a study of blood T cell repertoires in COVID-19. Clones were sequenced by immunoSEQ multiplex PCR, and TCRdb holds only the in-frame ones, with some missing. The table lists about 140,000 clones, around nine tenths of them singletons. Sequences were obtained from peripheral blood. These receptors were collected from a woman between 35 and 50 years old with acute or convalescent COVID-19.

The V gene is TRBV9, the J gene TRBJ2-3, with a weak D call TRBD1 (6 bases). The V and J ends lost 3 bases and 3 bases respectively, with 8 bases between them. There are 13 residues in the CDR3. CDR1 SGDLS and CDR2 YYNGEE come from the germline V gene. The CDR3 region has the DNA TGTGCCAGCAGCGGAACAGGGACAGATACGCAGTATTTT. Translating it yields CASSGTGTDTQYF.

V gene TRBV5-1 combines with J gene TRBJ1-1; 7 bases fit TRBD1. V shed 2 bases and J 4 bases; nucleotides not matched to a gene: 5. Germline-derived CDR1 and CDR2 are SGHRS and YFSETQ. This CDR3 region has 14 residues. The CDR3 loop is CASSLGGWGTEAFF. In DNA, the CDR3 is TGCGCCAGCAGCTTAGGGGGCTGGGGCACTGAAGCTTTCTTT. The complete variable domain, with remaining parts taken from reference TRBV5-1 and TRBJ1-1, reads KAGVTQTPRYLIKTRGQQVTLSCSPISGHRSVSWYQQTPGQGLQFLFEYFSETQRNKGNFPGRFSGRQFSNSRSEMNVSTLELGDSALYLCASSLGGWGTEAFFGQGTRLTVV.

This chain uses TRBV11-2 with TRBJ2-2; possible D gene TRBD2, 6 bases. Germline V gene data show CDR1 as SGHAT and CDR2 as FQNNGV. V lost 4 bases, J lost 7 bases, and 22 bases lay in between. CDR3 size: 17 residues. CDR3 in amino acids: CASSWGAASARGGELFF. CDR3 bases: TGTGCCAGCAGCTGGGGTGCGGCTAGCGCCCGGGGCGGGGAGCTGTTTTTT.

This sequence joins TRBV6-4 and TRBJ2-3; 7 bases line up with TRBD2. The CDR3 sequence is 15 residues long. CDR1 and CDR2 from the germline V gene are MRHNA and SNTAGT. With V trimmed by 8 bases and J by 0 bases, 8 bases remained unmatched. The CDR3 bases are TGTGCCAGCTCCCCTGCTAGCGGCAGCACAGATACGCAGTATTTT. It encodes CASSPASGSTDTQYF.

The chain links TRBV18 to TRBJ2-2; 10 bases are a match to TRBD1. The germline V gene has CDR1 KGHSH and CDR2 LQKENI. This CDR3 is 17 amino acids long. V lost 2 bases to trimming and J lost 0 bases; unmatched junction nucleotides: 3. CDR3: CASSPFGQGANTGELFF. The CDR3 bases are TGTGCCAGCTCACCATTCGGACAGGGGGCGAACACCGGGGAGCTGTTTTTT. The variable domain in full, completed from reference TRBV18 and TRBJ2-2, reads NAGVMQNPRHLVRRRGQEARLRCSPMKGHSHVYWYRQLPEEGLKFMVYLQKENIIDESGMPKERFSAEFPKEGPSILRIQQVVRGDSAAYFCASSPFGQGANTGELFFGEGSRLTVL.

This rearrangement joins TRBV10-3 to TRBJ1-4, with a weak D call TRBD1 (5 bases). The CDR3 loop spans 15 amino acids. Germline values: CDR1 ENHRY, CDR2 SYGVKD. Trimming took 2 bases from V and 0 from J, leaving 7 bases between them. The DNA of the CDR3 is TGTGCCATCAGTGAGGGGGCAGCAACTAATGAAAAACTGTTTTTT. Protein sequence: CAISEGAATNEKLFF.

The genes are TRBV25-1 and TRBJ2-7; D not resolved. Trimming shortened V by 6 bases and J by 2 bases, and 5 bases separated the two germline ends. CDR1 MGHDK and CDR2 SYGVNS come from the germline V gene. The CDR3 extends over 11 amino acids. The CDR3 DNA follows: TGTGCCAGCAGCGAGACCTACGAGCAGTACTTC. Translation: CASSETYEQYF.

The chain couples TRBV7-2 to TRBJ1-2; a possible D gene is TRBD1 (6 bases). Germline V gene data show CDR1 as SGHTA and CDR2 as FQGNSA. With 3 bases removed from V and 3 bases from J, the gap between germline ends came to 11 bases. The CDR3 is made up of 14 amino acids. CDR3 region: CASSFSAGDYGYTF. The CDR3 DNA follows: TGTGCCAGCAGCTTCTCGGCAGGGGACTATGGCTACACCTTC.

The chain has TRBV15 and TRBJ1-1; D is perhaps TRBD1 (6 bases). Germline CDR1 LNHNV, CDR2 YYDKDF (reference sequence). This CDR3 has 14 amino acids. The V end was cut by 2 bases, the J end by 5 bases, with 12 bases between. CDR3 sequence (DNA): TGTGCCACCAGCAGATTACAGGGAAGGACTGAAGCTTTCTTT. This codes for CATSRLQGRTEAFF.

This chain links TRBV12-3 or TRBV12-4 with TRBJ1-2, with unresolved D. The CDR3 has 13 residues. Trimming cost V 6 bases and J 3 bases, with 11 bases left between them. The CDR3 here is CASREGSYYGYTF. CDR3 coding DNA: TGTGCCAGCAGAGAGGGCTCTTACTATGGCTACACCTTC.

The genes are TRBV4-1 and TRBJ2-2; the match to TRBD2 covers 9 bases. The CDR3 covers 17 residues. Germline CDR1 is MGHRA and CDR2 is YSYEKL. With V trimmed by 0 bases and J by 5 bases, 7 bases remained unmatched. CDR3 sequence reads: CASSQDWLAGNTGELFF. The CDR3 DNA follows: TGCGCCAGCAGCCAAGATTGGCTAGCGGGAAATACCGGGGAGCTGTTTTTT.

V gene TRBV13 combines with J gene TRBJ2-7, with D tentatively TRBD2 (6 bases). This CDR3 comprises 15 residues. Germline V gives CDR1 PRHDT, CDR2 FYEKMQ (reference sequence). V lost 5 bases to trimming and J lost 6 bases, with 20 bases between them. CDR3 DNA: TGTGCCAGCAGCCCCCCTCTAGCGCGTTTAAGCGAGCAGTACTTC. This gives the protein CASSPPLARLSEQYF.

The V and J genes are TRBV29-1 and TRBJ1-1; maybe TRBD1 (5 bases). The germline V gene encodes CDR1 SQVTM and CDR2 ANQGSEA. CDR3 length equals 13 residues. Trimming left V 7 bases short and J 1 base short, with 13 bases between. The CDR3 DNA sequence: TGCAGCGGTCATAAAACAGGGAACACTGAAGCTTTCTTT. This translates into CSGHKTGNTEAFF.

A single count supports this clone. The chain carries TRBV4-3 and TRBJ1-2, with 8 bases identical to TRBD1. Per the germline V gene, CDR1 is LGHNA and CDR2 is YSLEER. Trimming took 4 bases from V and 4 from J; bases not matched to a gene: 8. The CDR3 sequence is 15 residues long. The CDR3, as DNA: TGCGCCAGCAGCCGGGAACAGGGGGTTGGCTATGGCTACACCTTC. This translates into CASSREQGVGYGYTF.

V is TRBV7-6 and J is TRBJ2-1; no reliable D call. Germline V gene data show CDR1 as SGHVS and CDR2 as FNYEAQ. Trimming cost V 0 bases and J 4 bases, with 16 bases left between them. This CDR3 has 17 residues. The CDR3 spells CASSLAGSDSPYNEQFF. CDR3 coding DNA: TGTGCCAGCAGCTTAGCTGGGTCCGACTCCCCATACAATGAGCAGTTCTTC.

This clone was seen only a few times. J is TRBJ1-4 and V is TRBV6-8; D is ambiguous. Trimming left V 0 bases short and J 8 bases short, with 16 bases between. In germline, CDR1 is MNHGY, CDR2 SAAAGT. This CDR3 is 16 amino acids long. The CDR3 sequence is CASSYSNIPEAEKLFF. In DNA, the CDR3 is TGTGCCAGCAGTTACTCGAACATTCCTGAGGCGGAAAAACTGTTTTTT.